This T cell receptor (beta chain) was captured in a study of blood T cell repertoires in COVID-19. Study-level information: Some COVID-19 samples were acute and others convalescent; all came from the United States, Italy and Spain.

The CDR3 contains 16 residues. Trimming shortened V by 1 base and J by 6 bases, and 16 bases separated the two germline ends. Germline CDR1 reads SEHNR; CDR2 reads FQNEAQ (reference sequence). Sequencing used immunoSEQ multiplex PCR; TCRdb keeps in-frame clones, though not all of them. Of 35,000 to 50,000 clones in the sample, approximately 80% were seen once. Specimen: peripheral blood. The sequence was collected from a woman aged 60 to 75 with acute or convalescent COVID-19. This sequence joins TRBV7-9 and TRBJ2-1; possible D gene TRBD1, 6 bases. CDR3 residues: CASSLVGQGLGNEQFF. The DNA of the CDR3 is TGTGCCAGCAGCTTAGTGGGTCAGGGGCTTGGCAATGAGCAGTTCTTC.